Listed below are T cell receptor beta chains from one sample, sequenced in a study of high-grade serous ovarian cancer treatment subgroups. Assay used: immunoSEQ multiplex PCR; TCRdb lists only in-frame clones, some missing. The sample includes just over 35,000 clones, 79% of them seen just once. The specimen was tumor tissue. Receptor source: a human donor with high-grade serous ovarian cancer. The CDR3 runs from the conserved cysteine through the conserved F or W. The order of the fields is J gene, V gene, CDR3 protein.

>TRBJ2-3|TRBV27
CASSLPREGTDTQYF
>TRBJ2-7|TRBV7-2
CASSADLGEQYF
>TRBJ1-2|TRBV7-8
CASSSDRGGAYGYTF
>TRBJ2-1|TRBV18
CASSSSSYNEQFF
>TRBJ1-2|TRBV7-2
CASSFNGYTF
>TRBJ2-7|TRBV5-6
CASSLDGTSPREQYF
>TRBJ2-5|TRBV29-1
CSVEGPETQYF
>TRBJ2-3|TRBV9
CASSVEPTTDTQYF
>TRBJ1-3|TRBV19
CASKPLGNTIYF
>TRBJ2-5|TRBV9
CASSRGGKETQYF
>TRBJ1-1|TRBV6-1
CASRSAVVDTEAFF
>TRBJ2-2|TRBV19
CASSRDRVVGELFF
>TRBJ1-2|TRBV27
CASSPRIGEGYTF
>TRBJ1-5|TRBV28
CASSLGLVWNQPQHF
>TRBJ2-7|TRBV7-2
CASTSGQRPYEQYF
>TRBJ2-1|TRBV4-3
CASSQERNLAANEQFF
>TRBJ2-1|TRBV7-2
CASSLGTTNEQFF
>TRBJ2-5|TRBV28
CASSPVERVQETQYF
>TRBJ2-2|TRBV9
CASSVVQGDTGELFF
>TRBJ1-1|TRBV29-1
CSVETGLGAFF
>TRBJ2-3|TRBV25-1
CASSGSSGESTDTQYF
>TRBJ1-2|TRBV15
CATSRVTGGSYGYTF
>TRBJ2-2|TRBV15
CATAGEASNTGELFF
>TRBJ1-2|TRBV28
CASSLQGDKGYTF
>TRBJ1-1|TRBV27
CASSLSAGGTEAFF
>TRBJ2-1|TRBV7-2
CASSQGTKNEQFF
>TRBJ2-3|TRBV7-9
CASSLGFSGAGQYF
>TRBJ1-1|TRBV4-1
CASSQDPRFTEAFF
>TRBJ1-3|TRBV27
CASSFKQGSGNTIYF
>TRBJ2-7|TRBV5-6
CASNRGGHEQYF
>TRBJ2-3|TRBV5-6
CASSLGVTQYF
>TRBJ2-5|TRBV10-3
CAISERGETQYF
>TRBJ1-5|TRBV11-3
CASSLGAGSNQPQHF
>TRBJ2-3|TRBV4-2
CASSQEGGSTQYF
>TRBJ2-3|TRBV7-2
CASSLSQRPSTDTQYF
>TRBJ2-3|TRBV5-6
CASSDLRGGQYF
>TRBJ1-2|TRBV28
CASSLSFSDRLGRGYTF
>-|TRBV5-4
CASSLRTSGSEQYF